The 11 T cell receptor beta chains below come from one sample, sequenced in a study of beta chain features in type 1 diabetes. The entirety of the isolated RNA underwent reverse transcription, so expressed TCRB transcripts were sequenced. TCRdb's table, derived via immunoSEQ multiplex PCR, lists solely in-frame clones and lacks some. The sample consists of about half a million clones, roughly 11% of them appearing once. The sequenced sample was naive CD4+ T cells from blood. These receptors originate from a woman between 18 and 30 years old in good health.

There are a few counts of this clone. The rearrangement joins TRBV4-1 to TRBJ2-3; D might be TRBD1 or TRBD2, each matching 5 bases. This CDR3 spans 17 amino acids. V lost 2 bases to trimming and J lost 1 base, with 16 bases between them. Germline V gene data show CDR1 as MGHRA and CDR2 as YSYEKL. CDR3 sequence: CASSQRDPAAGTDTQYF. The CDR3 bases are TGCGCCAGCAGCCAAAGGGACCCCGCCGCGGGCACAGATACGCAGTATTTT.

This clone was observed a handful of times. In DNA, the CDR3 is TGTGCCAGCAGCTTAAGATCAGGGGGCACCGCTCCCTACGAGCAGTACTTC. Translation gives CASSLRSGGTAPYEQYF. The chain recombines TRBV7-2 with TRBJ2-7, with 8 bases lining up with TRBD1. The CDR3 covers 17 residues. After removal of 2 bases from V and 2 bases from J, the junction contained 11 bases not matched to a gene. Germline V CDR1 and CDR2: SGHTA, FQGNSA.

V gene TRBV5-1 combines with J gene TRBJ2-5; TRBD1 or TRBD2 may be the D gene (5 bases each). This CDR3 is 14 amino acids long. In germline, CDR1 is SGHRS, CDR2 YFSETQ. V lost 4 bases, J lost 3 bases, and 13 bases lay in between. This CDR3 reads CASSKGTAEETQYF. The CDR3 region has the DNA TGCGCCAGCAGCAAGGGGACCGCAGAAGAGACCCAGTACTTC.

A few counts support this clone. The J gene is TRBJ2-3, the V gene TRBV7-9; D is possibly TRBD1 or TRBD2 (6 bases each). V lost 2 bases to trimming and J lost 3 bases, with 9 bases between them. Per germline, CDR1 SEHNR and CDR2 FQNEAQ (reference sequence). CDR3 length: 14 amino acids. The CDR3 sequence: CASSLRGATDTQYF. The DNA of the CDR3 is TGTGCCAGCAGCTTAAGGGGGGCAACAGATACGCAGTATTTT. The full variable domain, with the rest looked up from reference TRBV7-9 and TRBJ2-3, is DTGVSQNPRHKITKRGQNVTFRCDPISEHNRLYWYRQTLGQGPEFLTYFQNEAQLEKSRLLSDRFSAERPKGSFSTLEIQRTEQGDSAMYLCASSLRGATDTQYFGPGTRLTVL.

This clone was observed a few times. The chain links TRBV30 to TRBJ2-7; 9 positions agree with TRBD2. The CDR3 has 14 amino acids. V was clipped by 2 bases and J by 9 bases; unmatched bases: 11. CDR1 GTSNPN and CDR2 SVGIG come from the germline V gene (reference sequence). Here the CDR3 reads CAWSRTSALAWQYF. CDR3 DNA sequence: TGTGCCTGGAGTAGGACTAGCGCCTTGGCGTGGCAGTACTTC.

The chain is built from TRBV25-1 and TRBJ2-5; D perhaps matches TRBD1 (6 bases). The CDR3 is 12 residues long. Germline CDR1 reads MGHDK; CDR2 reads SYGVNS. The V and J ends lost 11 bases and 5 bases respectively, with 15 bases between them. The CDR3 spells CAHQGRRETQYF. For the CDR3, the DNA is TGTGCCCACCAGGGGCGCAGGGAGACCCAGTACTTC.

This clone was observed a handful of times. This chain links TRBV5-4 with TRBJ2-5; a possible D gene is TRBD2 (6 bases). This CDR3 has 14 residues. Germline loops: CDR1 SGHNT, CDR2 YYREEE (reference sequence). Trimming removed 4 bases at V and 3 bases at J, with 13 bases between. CDR3 DNA: TGTGCCAGCAGCCACCGTTGGGGGGAAGAGACCCAGTACTTC. Its protein product is CASSHRWGEETQYF.

The V and J genes are TRBV6-5 and TRBJ2-3; D unresolved. V shed 5 bases and J shed 7 bases, with 7 bases lying between them. The length of the CDR3 is 11 residues. CDR1 MNHEY and CDR2 SVGAGI come from the germline V gene. CDR3 sequence: CASSLGYTQYF. As DNA, the CDR3 is TGTGCCAGCAGTCTGGGGTATACGCAGTATTTT.

This clone occurred many times. This rearrangement joins TRBV16 to TRBJ1-6; weak D call: TRBD1 (6 bases). Germline V CDR1 and CDR2: KGHSY, FQNENV. V gave up 2 bases and J gave up 9 bases, with 11 bases separating them. The CDR3 runs 14 residues. The CDR3 is CASSQLTGSSPLHF. CDR3 coding DNA: TGTGCCAGCAGCCAACTCACAGGGAGTTCACCCCTCCACTTT.

This clone has more than one count but fewer than ten. The chain recombines TRBV5-1 with TRBJ2-5; 7 positions agree with TRBD1. The CDR3 loop spans 14 amino acids. V dropped 2 bases and J dropped 5; count of bases not matched to a gene: 6. In germline, CDR1 is SGHRS, CDR2 YFSETQ. Here the CDR3 reads CASSFPRGQETQYF. The CDR3, as DNA: TGCGCCAGCAGCTTCCCTAGGGGGCAGGAGACCCAGTACTTC.

The V gene is TRBV29-1, the J gene TRBJ2-3, with TRBD2 matching over 10 bases. The germline V gene has CDR1 SQVTM and CDR2 ANQGSEA. The CDR3 runs to 14 residues. V was pared by 8 bases and J by 5 bases, with 10 bases of the junction left unmatched. The CDR3 sequence: CSHDLSGGGDTQYF. CDR3 nucleotide sequence: TGCAGCCACGACCTCAGCGGGGGGGGAGATACGCAGTATTTT.